This entry concerns a single T cell receptor beta chain. What it binds is not known. Germline and junction disagree at one end, which may indicate a read error. The data originate from a study of tumor-infiltrating lymphocytes in primary liver carcinoma. Whole-study findings and limits: Being bulk and unsorted, samples allowed no CD4+ and CD8+ repertoire comparison.

The CDR3 has 15 residues. Germline V gene data show CDR1 as SGHNT and CDR2 as YENEEA. Unsorted whole blood supplied the RNA, and germline DNA was extracted too. The investigators made TCR beta cDNA from roughly 460 ng total RNA, using a constant-region primer. ARM-PCR, slightly modified, supplied the TCR beta libraries through three nested multiplex PCR rounds. The first two PCR rounds used TRBV1-TRBV30 primers with a Cbeta primer, 10 cycles each. TCRdb re-called the multiplex PCR reads through MiXCR, storing one row per CDR3 protein. The sample includes about 310,000 distinct CDR3 sequences, around three fifths seen only once; the top ten take more than 15%.

The source of this sequence is a woman in her twenties or thirties with primary liver carcinoma and hepatitis B virus infection. The gene calls are TRBV11-3 and TRBJ2-3; D is possibly TRBD2 (7 bases). The source material was peripheral blood. CDR3 nucleotide sequence: TGTGCCAGCAGCTATGCGGGAGTTCGGACAGATATGCAGTACTTT. It translates to CASSYAGVRTDMQYF.